This T cell receptor (beta chain) was sequenced for a study of OX40 agonist ivuxolimab in advanced cancers. With regard to the full study: Ivuxolimab was a fully human IgG2 agonistic monoclonal antibody targeting the costimulatory receptor OX40 (CD134). Intravenous ivuxolimab was administered to patients every 2 weeks at six dose levels: 0.01, 0.1, 0.3, 1.5, 3 and 10 mg/kg. Of the roughly 52 dose-escalation patients, hepatocellular carcinoma was present in 19, melanoma in some 15, renal cell carcinoma in 9 and head and neck cancer in 9. In the dose-escalation cohort, more than 75% of patients were male, and the mean age was roughly 60 years, with a range of about 23 to 85. Prior anti-PD-1, anti-PD-L1 or anti-CTLA-4 therapy was permitted, and 40% of dose-escalation patients had received checkpoint inhibitors. Partial responses occurred in three dose-escalation patients, of whom one had hepatocellular carcinoma and two had cutaneous melanoma. Peripheral TCRbeta sequencing was intended to test whether TCR sequence diversity was altered and clonal T-cell expansion was caused by ivuxolimab. The paper covers the monotherapy dose-escalation part of the phase I ivuxolimab trial, which included N of about 50 patients.

The trial excluded patients who had a history of autoimmune disease or were on systemic immunosuppression. Peripheral blood for TCR sequencing was drawn from every dose cohort at baseline, at cycle 4 day 1 and at cycle 7 day 1. The samples were drawn from a first-in-human, open-label, multicenter phase I dose-escalation trial of ivuxolimab. Adults with locally advanced or metastatic head and neck squamous cell, hepatocellular, melanoma or renal cell carcinoma were enrolled in the trial. Before TCR sequencing, CD4+ T cells and CD8+ T cells from peripheral blood were sorted into separate populations. Remarks on this clone: Its antigen is unknown. Base qualities were left out, and no much larger clone turns up one base away.

Genomic DNA was extracted from sorted cells for sequencing of the TCRbeta CDR3 region. The immunoSEQ Assay was used for sequencing of TCRbeta CDR3 regions. TCRdb's version of the immuneACCESS table is confined to in-frame rearrangements and falls short of the full clone set. An unresolved V gene accounts for under half of the shortfall where checked; the remainder is of unknown origin. The table for this sample lists tens of thousands of clones; 80% of them were counted only once. The leading ten clones occupy 5% to 5.5% of the sample. General findings and caveats noted by the study authors: In partial responders in the 0.1-3.0 mg/kg groups, normalized peripheral clonal expansion was found to be among the lowest, especially among CD8+ T cells. On average, CD8+ T cells showed more expanded clones than CD4+ T cells after ivuxolimab. At doses of 0.1 to 3.0 mg/kg, clonal expansion of both CD4+ and CD8+ T cells in blood was seen between baseline and week 6. Low levels of normalized T-cell clonal expansion were also shown by some nonresponding patients. Which antigens the clonally expanded peripheral T cells were specific for was not determined.

V and J lose 5 bases and 4 bases, and a span of 20 bases separates them. CDR1 and CDR2 (LNHDA, SQIVND) derive from the germline V gene (reference sequence). The CDR3 holds 16 amino acids from the cysteine to the phenylalanine. Here the CDR3 DNA is all that survives: 48 bases in frame from base 1. Sequencing was performed on CD4+ or CD8+ T cells sorted from blood, taken in a trial of the OX40 agonist ivuxolimab. The receptor was isolated from an adult with an advanced solid tumor such as melanoma, head and neck, liver or kidney cancer. The sequence joins TRBV19 to TRBJ1-2, and the D gene may be TRBD1, 5 bases matching. The CDR3 region has the sequence CASSPGTGRRGYGYTF. The sequence in DNA is TGTGCCAGTAGTCCGGGCACAGGCCGCAGAGGCTATGGCTACACCTTC.